This entry lists 22 T cell receptor beta chains sequenced from one sample in a study of Graves' ophthalmopathy and Graves' hyperthyroidism. RNA transcripts served as template for amplifying TCR beta CDR3 sequences. The first round was an RT-PCR with HTBI primers, and the second round was a multiplex PCR. Each CDR3 protein gets one entry after TCRdb re-called the multiplex PCR reads with MiXCR. The sample gives 200,000 to 250,000 distinct CDR3 sequences, 20% to 25% of which show up once; about 40% is in the top ten. The sequenced sample was peripheral blood. These receptor sequences come from a woman aged 50 to 60 with Graves' ophthalmopathy.

This clonotype was counted a single time. The rearrangement joins TRBV5-1 to TRBJ2-2, with D unresolved. V was clipped by 0 bases and J by 3 bases, with 6 bases between them. CDR1 is SGHRS, CDR2 YFSETQ, per germline. The CDR3 has 14 amino acids. The CDR3 nucleotides are TGCGCCAGCAGCTTGGATCCCTACACCGGGGAGCTGTTTTTT. This translates into CASSLDPYTGELFF.

This clonotype was observed at least ten times. The chain uses TRBV20-1 and TRBJ1-1; TRBD1 agrees at 8 bases. Germline CDR1 and CDR2: DFQATT and SNEGSKA (reference sequence). The CDR3 covers 12 residues. Trimming cost V 2 bases and J 6 bases; bases outside gene matches: 2. Here the CDR3 DNA reads TGCAGTGCTAGACAGGGGGCGGCTGAAGCTTTCTTT. It is translated as CSARQGAAEAFF.

This clonotype was detected ten times or more. The chain carries TRBV20-1 and TRBJ1-3, with D perhaps matching TRBD1 (5 bases). Trimming removed 1 base from V and 0 bases from J, with 10 bases in between. The CDR3 consists of 15 residues. Germline V lookup: CDR1 DFQATT, CDR2 SNEGSKA (reference sequence). The CDR3 coding sequence is TGCAGTGCTAGAGGGACCAGGGACTCTGGAAACACCATATATTTT. It is translated as CSARGTRDSGNTIYF.

This clonotype showed up many times. This chain links TRBV28 with TRBJ1-5; weak D call: TRBD1 (6 bases). The CDR3 extends over 15 amino acids. Deletions cut 3 bases from V and 3 bases from J, with 12 bases between. Germline CDR1 is MDHEN and CDR2 is SYDVKM. The CDR3 DNA is TGTGCCAGCAGTTTCCCATACAGGGTCAATCAGCCCCAGCATTTT. Amino acid sequence: CASSFPYRVNQPQHF. The whole variable domain, remainder taken from reference TRBV28 and TRBJ1-5, is DVKVTQSSRYLVKRTGEKVFLECVQDMDHENMFWYRQDPGLGLRLIYFSYDVKMKEKGDIPEGYSVSREKKERFSLILESASTNQTSMYLCASSFPYRVNQPQHFGDGTRLSIL.

The J gene is TRBJ2-7, the V gene TRBV6-5; 13 bases line up with TRBD2. Germline values: CDR1 MNHEY, CDR2 SVGAGI. The V gene end was trimmed by 4 bases and the J gene end by 5 bases; junction bases not matched to a gene: 5. The CDR3 is made up of 15 amino acids. In DNA, the CDR3 is TGTGCCAGCAGTTCCGCTGGACTAGCGGGAGACGAGCAGTACTTC. Translating it yields CASSSAGLAGDEQYF.

This clonotype occurred once. The genes are TRBV10-2 and TRBJ2-7; D gene unclear. V gave up 4 bases and J gave up 2 bases, with 9 bases separating them. The CDR3 spans 13 residues. The V gene's germline CDR1 is WSHSY and CDR2 SAAADI. The CDR3 loop is CASSAGGTYEQYF. The CDR3 region has the DNA TGCGCCAGCAGTGCCGGCGGTACCTACGAGCAGTACTTC.

The chain joins TRBV27 to TRBJ2-3; TRBD1 is a possible D gene (6 bases). The end of the DNA is better explained by TRBJ1-5, so the J call may be wrong. CDR1 and CDR2 (germline): MNHEY, SMNVEV (reference sequence). This CDR3 contains 13 residues. The CDR3 bases are TGTGCCAGCAGTCGGACAAACAGGGATACGCAGCATTTT. Amino acid sequence: CASSRTNRDTQHF.

This clonotype was recorded many times. The rearrangement links TRBV10-3 to TRBJ2-7; no firm D call. The CDR3 runs to 16 residues. Per the germline V gene, CDR1 is ENHRY and CDR2 is SYGVKD. V shed 1 base and J shed 5 bases, with 18 bases lying between them. In DNA, the CDR3 is TGTGCCATCAGTGAGTTCGGAGAAACCTTGGGAAACGAGCAGTACTTC. This gives the protein CAISEFGETLGNEQYF.

Note on this clonotype: The limits of the CDR3 on the DNA are not certain, so only TCRdb's listed CDR3 is given. The chain recombines TRBV28 with TRBJ2-5; the DNA was not used to check the table's D call, TRBD2. The V gene's germline CDR1 is MDHEN and CDR2 SYDVKM. The CDR3 region is 12 residues in length, termini included. The CDR3 here is CASSFGPGTEYF.

The rearrangement links TRBV12-3 or TRBV12-4 to TRBJ2-5, with D possibly TRBD2 on 7 matching bases. The CDR3 extends over 14 amino acids. V lost 3 bases and J lost 1, with 9 bases in between. CDR3 amino acids: CASSFRGAQETQYF. The CDR3 DNA sequence: TGTGCCAGCAGTTTCCGGGGGGCCCAAGAGACCCAGTACTTC.

This clonotype was recorded many times. The rearrangement joins TRBV7-9 to TRBJ2-7, with a possible D match to TRBD2 (5 bases). Trimming took 5 bases from V and 2 from J, leaving 13 bases between them. CDR1 and CDR2 (germline): SEHNR, FQNEAQ (reference sequence). This CDR3 spans 14 amino acids. The CDR3 spells CASSPEGHAYEQYF. The CDR3 DNA sequence: TGTGCCAGCAGCCCCGAGGGCCACGCCTACGAGCAGTACTTC.

In this sample, this clonotype turned up many times. The CDR3 coding sequence is TGCAGTGCGACCGGACAGGGAATCTACGAGCAGTACTTC. The encoded protein is CSATGQGIYEQYF. This chain joins TRBV20-1 and TRBJ2-7; 8 bases map to TRBD1. The CDR3 totals 13 residues. Trimming cost V 6 bases and J 3 bases; bases outside gene matches: 7. CDR1 is DFQATT and CDR2 is SNEGSKA in the germline V gene (reference sequence).

This clonotype was picked up many times. This sequence joins TRBV6-1 and TRBJ2-3; D gene uncertain. The V and J ends lost 4 bases and 2 bases respectively, with 16 bases between them. The CDR3 runs to 16 residues. Germline-derived CDR1 and CDR2 are MNHNS and SASEGT. The DNA for the CDR3 is TGTGCCAGCAGTGCGGACCCTGTCCAGCTCACAGATACGCAGTATTTT. Translating it yields CASSADPVQLTDTQYF.

The chain links TRBV2 to TRBJ2-4; 12 nucleotides match TRBD2. The CDR3 length is 17 residues. V was pared by 4 bases and J by 2 bases, with 6 bases of the junction left unmatched. Germline values: CDR1 SNHLY, CDR2 FYNNEI. Written as DNA, the CDR3 is TGTGCCAGCAGTGGGACTGGACTAGCGGGACCCAAAAACATTCAGTACTTC. Residues: CASSGTGLAGPKNIQYF. Drawing the rest from reference TRBV2 and TRBJ2-4, the complete variable domain is EPEVTQTPSHQVTQMGQEVILRCVPISNHLYFYWYRQILGQKVEFLVSFYNNEISEKSEIFDDQFSVERPDGSNFTLKIRSTKLEDSAMYFCASSGTGLAGPKNIQYFGAGTRLSVL.

As to this clonotype: Given a much more abundant clone one base away, this may be a read error. The rearrangement links TRBV6-5 to TRBJ1-6; no clear D. CDR3 length equals 12 residues. Germline-derived CDR1 and CDR2 are MNHEY and SVGAGI. CDR3 nucleotides: TGTGCCATCAGTTCCGGGCTAAAAGCCGTCCACTTT. Residues: CAISSGLKAVHF.

This clonotype was recorded many times. The CDR3 DNA reads as TGTGCCAGCAGCTTAGTTGAGGCGTCCTACGAGCAGTACTTC. It encodes CASSLVEASYEQYF. The chain recombines TRBV7-2 with TRBJ2-7; no firm D call. The CDR3 contains 14 residues. V lost 1 base and J lost 1, with 8 bases in between. Germline V gene lookup returns CDR1 SGHTA and CDR2 FQGNSA. Variable domain in full (rest from reference TRBV7-2 and TRBJ2-7): GAGVSQSPSNKVTEKGKDVELRCDPISGHTALYWYRQSLGQGLEFLIYFQGNSAPDKSGLPSDRFSAERTGGSVSTLTIQRTQQEDSAVYLCASSLVEASYEQYFGPGTRLTVT.

The J gene is TRBJ2-7, the V gene TRBV6-2 or TRBV6-3, with a tentative D call TRBD1 (5 bases). Per the germline V gene, CDR1 is MNHEY and CDR2 is SVGEGT. The CDR3 contains 12 residues. V was cut by 7 bases and J by 3 bases, with 10 bases left in between. CDR3 sequence: CASKSRVYEQYF. The CDR3 DNA follows: TGTGCCAGCAAGAGCAGGGTCTACGAGCAGTACTTC.

This clonotype was observed many times. This chain joins TRBV11-2 and TRBJ2-5; 13 nucleotides match TRBD2. With V trimmed by 4 bases and J by 4 bases, 6 bases remained unmatched. The germline V gene encodes CDR1 SGHAT and CDR2 FQNNGV. This CDR3 contains 16 residues. Here the CDR3 DNA reads TGTGCCAGCAGCTCCTGGACTAGCGGGAGATCAGAGACCCAGTACTTC. This codes for CASSSWTSGRSETQYF.

This clonotype showed up just a few times. The rearrangement links TRBV12-3 or TRBV12-4 to TRBJ1-6, with unresolved D. Trimming took off 1 base at V and 7 bases at J, with 11 bases between the two ends. The CDR3 has 15 amino acids. The DNA of the CDR3 is TGTGCCAGCAGTTTAGGGCAGTTAGGAAATTCACCCCTCCACTTT. This gives the protein CASSLGQLGNSPLHF.

This clonotype was found many times. The chain has TRBV6-5 and TRBJ1-2; unclear D gene. V lost 2 bases and J lost 3, with 7 bases in between. CDR3 length: 13 amino acids. Germline V gene data show CDR1 as MNHEY and CDR2 as SVGAGI. CDR3 protein: CASSYESYYGYTF. Written as DNA, the CDR3 is TGTGCCAGCAGTTACGAAAGCTACTATGGCTACACCTTC.

This clonotype appeared a single time. The chain is built from TRBV15 and TRBJ2-5; TRBD1 is a possible D gene (7 bases). CDR1 and CDR2 from the germline V gene are LNHNV and YYDKDF (reference sequence). The CDR3 is made up of 13 amino acids. V was pared by 3 bases and J by 5 bases, with 10 bases between. This CDR3 is CATSSAGGETQYF. For the CDR3, the DNA is TGTGCCACCAGCAGCGCAGGGGGGGAGACCCAGTACTTC.

This rearrangement joins TRBV19 to TRBJ1-5, with D hard to call. Germline V gene lookup returns CDR1 LNHDA and CDR2 SQIVND (reference sequence). V lost 4 bases to trimming and J lost 4 bases, with 17 bases between them. The CDR3 is 16 residues long. In DNA, the CDR3 is TGTGCCAGTAGTACCATCGGGGTCTCGGCAAATCAGCCCCAGCATTTT. Residues: CASSTIGVSANQPQHF.